The T cell receptor (beta chain) described here comes from a study of shared clonotypes between healthy human individuals. Whole-study context: Donors had three CD4 naive, three CD4 memory, two CD8 naive and one CD8 memory plate apiece.

Source study methods: Quality scores were absent from the junction-only immunoSEQ sequences, so filtering differed. Profiling relied on immunoSEQ multiplex PCR, and the TCRdb table lists in-frame clones only, not all of them. Clone size and the V and J calls come from that table; the DNA yielded D and trimming. The sample has about 2.3 million clones, roughly 92% seen once. As regards this clone: The antigen remains unidentified.

Germline CDR1 reads SGHRS; CDR2 reads YFSETQ. Trimming cost V 5 bases and J 1 base; bases outside gene matches: 4. The CDR3 runs 15 residues. Study-wide results and caveats: Among donors, sharing of clonotypes was expected to be affected by sequencing depth. A handful of donors showed sharing of roughly 5% of naive CD4 clonotypes.

The source material was naive CD4+ T cells from PBMCs. Subset: CD45RA+ positively selected. The receptor's source is a young man in good health. Some clones in this sample may be carry-over from other donors' samples. V is TRBV5-1 and J is TRBJ2-5; 11 bases match TRBD1. CDR3 region: CASSPGTGGQETQYF. CDR3 bases: TGCGCCAGCAGTCCCGGGACAGGGGGCCAAGAGACCCAGTACTTC.